This TCR beta chain is from a study of PD-L1 blockade in urothelial cancer. Study-wide context: Patients' atezolizumab regimen, 1,200 mg intravenously every 3 weeks, began in about 2014.

Produced via immunoSEQ multiplex PCR; TCRdb's table is partial and in-frame only. The table has about 84,000 clones, roughly 80% seen once. Points on this clone: Its antigen is unidentified.

V trimming: 1 base; J trimming: 6 bases; junction bases outside the gene matches: 6. Germline lookup yields CDR1 SGHRS and CDR2 YFSETQ. This CDR3 is 14 amino acids long. Study-wide results and caveats: Tumor-associated blood clones were expanded more by durable-benefit patients at 3 weeks.

Per-patient samples, pretreatment and on-treatment, numbered 1 to 8. Specimen: PBMCs, collected around atezolizumab (anti-PD-L1) treatment. This TCR was recovered from a man aged 65-85 years with urothelial cancer. V is TRBV5-1 and J is TRBJ2-7; TRBD2 matches 8 bases. The CDR3 nucleotides are TGCGCCAGCAGCTTGAGGGTCGGGGGGGGCGAGCAGTACTTC. As protein: CASSLRVGGGEQYF.